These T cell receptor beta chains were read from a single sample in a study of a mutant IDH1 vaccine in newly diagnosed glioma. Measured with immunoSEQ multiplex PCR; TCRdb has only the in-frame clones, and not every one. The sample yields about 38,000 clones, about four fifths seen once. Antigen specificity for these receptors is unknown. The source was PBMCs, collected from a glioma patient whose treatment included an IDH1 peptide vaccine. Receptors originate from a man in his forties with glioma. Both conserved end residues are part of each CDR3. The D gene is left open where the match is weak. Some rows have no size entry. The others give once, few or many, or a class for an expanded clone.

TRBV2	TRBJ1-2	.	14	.	TGTGCCAGCAGTAGCCGGATTACTAACTATGGCTACACCTTC	CASSSRITNYGYTF
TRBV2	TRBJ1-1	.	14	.	TGTGCCAGCAGTGACAGGGCCGGCGGCACTGAAGCTTTCTTT	CASSDRAGGTEAFF
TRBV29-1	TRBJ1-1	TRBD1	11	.	TGCAGCGTTGCAGGGGGAGGGGGAGCTTTCTTT	CSVAGGGGAFF
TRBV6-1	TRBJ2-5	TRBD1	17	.	TGTGCCAGCAGTGGACCCTCGGGACAGCTGTACCAAGAGACCCAGTACTTC	CASSGPSGQLYQETQYF
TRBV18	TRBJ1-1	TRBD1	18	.	TGTGCCAGCTCACCACCATGGACAGGCACCGGAATGAGCACTGAAGCTTTCTTT	CASSPPWTGTGMSTEAFF
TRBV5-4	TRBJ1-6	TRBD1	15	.	TGTGCCAGCAGCAGGGACAGGGGGGGTAATTCACCCCTCCACTTT	CASSRDRGGNSPLHF
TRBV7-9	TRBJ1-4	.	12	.	TGTGCCAGCAGCTTAAAGGAGGGAAAACTGTTTTTT	CASSLKEGKLFF
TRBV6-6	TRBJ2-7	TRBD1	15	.	TGTGCCAGCAGTCAAGGACAGGGGTTCTCCTACGAGCAGTACTTC	CASSQGQGFSYEQYF
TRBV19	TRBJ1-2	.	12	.	TGTGCCAGTAGTCCGGGGGCGTATGGCTACACCTTC	CASSPGAYGYTF
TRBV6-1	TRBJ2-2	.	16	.	TGTGCCAGCAGTGTCCGGGAGAGAGAGAACACCGGGGAGCTGTTTTTT	CASSVRERENTGELFF
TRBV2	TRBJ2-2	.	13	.	TGTGCCAGCGTCCCACAAGGCACCGGGGAGCTGTTTTTT	CASVPQGTGELFF
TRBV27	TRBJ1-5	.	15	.	TGTGCCAGCAGTTTCGACGTCAAATACAATCAGCCCCAGCATTTT	CASSFDVKYNQPQHF
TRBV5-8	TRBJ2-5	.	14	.	TGTGCCAGCAGCTTGGGTGACTCCCAAGAGACCCAGTACTTC	CASSLGDSQETQYF
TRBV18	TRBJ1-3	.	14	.	TGTGCCAGCTCACCCGACAGCTCTGGAAACACCATATATTTT	CASSPDSSGNTIYF
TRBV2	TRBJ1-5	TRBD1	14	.	TGTGCCAGCAGTGTCGGGACAGGAAGGCAGCCCCAGCATTTT	CASSVGTGRQPQHF
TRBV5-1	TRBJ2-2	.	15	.	TGCGCCAGCAGCTTGTTCAGAGGGGACACCGGGGAGCTGTTTTTT	CASSLFRGDTGELFF
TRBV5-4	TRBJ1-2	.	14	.	TGTGCCAGCAGCCACCCCAAGCTAGGCTATGGCTACACCTTC	CASSHPKLGYGYTF
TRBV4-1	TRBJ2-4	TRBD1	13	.	TGCGCCAGCAGCCTGCCGGGACAGAACATTCAGTACTTC	CASSLPGQNIQYF
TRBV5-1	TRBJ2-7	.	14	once	TGCGCCAGCAGCTTGGCCGGCAGGGCCTACGAGCAGTACTTC	CASSLAGRAYEQYF
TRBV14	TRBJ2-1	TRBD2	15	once	TGTGCCAGCAGCCCGAATCTAGCGGGGGGGCTTGAGCAGTTCTTC	CASSPNLAGGLEQFF
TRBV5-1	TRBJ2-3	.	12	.	TGCGCCAGCAGCTTGGTGGCAGATACGCAGTATTTT	CASSLVADTQYF
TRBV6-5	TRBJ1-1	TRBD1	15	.	TGTGCCAGCAGTTACGGCGGGACAGGAGACACTGAAGCTTTCTTT	CASSYGGTGDTEAFF
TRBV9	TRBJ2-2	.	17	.	TGTGCCAGCAGCGTAGCAGTTCGGGGGGCCAACACCGGGGAGCTGTTTTTT	CASSVAVRGANTGELFF
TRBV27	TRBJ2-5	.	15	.	TGTGCCAGCAGTTTATGGGGGGGGGCGGGAGAGACCCAGTACTTC	CASSLWGGAGETQYF
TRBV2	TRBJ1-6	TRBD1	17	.	TGTGCCAGCAGTGAGGTCCGGCCCGGACAGGGGAATTCACCCCTCCACTTT	CASSEVRPGQGNSPLHF
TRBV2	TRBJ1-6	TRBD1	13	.	TGTGCCAGCACACAGGGGGTCAATTCACCCCTCCACTTT	CASTQGVNSPLHF
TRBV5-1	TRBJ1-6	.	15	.	TGCGCCAGCAGACCCGGGTTCGAGAGGAATTCACCCCTCCACTTT	CASRPGFERNSPLHF
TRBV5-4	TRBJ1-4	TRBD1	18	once	TGTGCCAGCAGCTTGCGGACCACAGCGACAGGGGCTAATGAAAAACTGTTTTTT	CASSLRTTATGANEKLFF
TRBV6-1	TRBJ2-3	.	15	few	TGTGCCAGCAGTTTCGAGGGGGGGAGCACAGATACGCAGTATTTT	CASSFEGGSTDTQYF
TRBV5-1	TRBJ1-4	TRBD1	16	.	TGCGCCAGCAGCTTGCCCCTCGGGACAGGTCATGAAAAACTGTTTTTT	CASSLPLGTGHEKLFF
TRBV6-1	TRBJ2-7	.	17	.	TGTGCCAGCAGTCAAGGCCTGGGGGGTACCCGGTTAAACGAGCAGTACTTC	CASSQGLGGTRLNEQYF
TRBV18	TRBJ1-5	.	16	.	TGTGCCAGCTCACCAACGGCGGCAGGGGGCAATCAGCCCCAGCATTTT	CASSPTAAGGNQPQHF
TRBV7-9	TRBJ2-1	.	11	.	TGTGCCAGCAGCTTAAGAGGTGAGCAGTTCTTC	CASSLRGEQFF
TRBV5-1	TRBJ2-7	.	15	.	TGCGCCAGCAGCTTGGTGGAGGGAGGCAGGGTCGAGCAGTACTTC	CASSLVEGGRVEQYF
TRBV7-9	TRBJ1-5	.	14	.	TGTGCCAGCAGCTTAATGCAGTCGAATCAGCCCCAGCATTTT	CASSLMQSNQPQHF
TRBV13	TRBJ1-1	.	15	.	TGTGCCAGCAGGCCTCGGGGGGGGGTGAACACTGAAGCTTTCTTT	CASRPRGGVNTEAFF
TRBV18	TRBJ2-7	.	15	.	TGTGCCAGCTCACCACCTGGGTCAGGAGGCTACGAGCAGTACTTC	CASSPPGSGGYEQYF
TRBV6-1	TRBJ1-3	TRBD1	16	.	TGTGCCAGCAGTGGGTCGACAGGGAACTCTGGAAACACCATATATTTT	CASSGSTGNSGNTIYF
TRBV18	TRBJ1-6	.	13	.	TGTGCCAGCTCACCATCAGCTAATTCACCCCTCCACTTT	CASSPSANSPLHF
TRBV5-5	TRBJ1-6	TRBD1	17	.	TGTGCCAGCAGCCAAGACCCGACAGGGGATACAAATTCACCCCTCCACTTT	CASSQDPTGDTNSPLHF
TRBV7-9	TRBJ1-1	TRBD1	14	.	TGTGCCAGCAGGGGTAGGGGGCCCAACACTGAAGCTTTCTTT	CASRGRGPNTEAFF
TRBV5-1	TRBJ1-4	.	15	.	TGCGCCAGCAGCCCGGGGGGGGGCACTAATGAAAAACTGTTTTTT	CASSPGGGTNEKLFF
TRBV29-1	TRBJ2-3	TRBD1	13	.	TGCAGCGTCTCACAGGGGTTGGGGGATACGCAGTATTTT	CSVSQGLGDTQYF
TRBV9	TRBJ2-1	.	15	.	TGTGCCAGCACTAAGGGTGGGAACACAATGAATGAGCAGTTCTTC	CASTKGGNTMNEQFF
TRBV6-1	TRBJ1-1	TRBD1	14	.	TGTGCCAGCAGTGGGAGGGACAGGGGCACTGAAGCTTTCTTT	CASSGRDRGTEAFF
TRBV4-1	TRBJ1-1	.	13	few	TGCGCCAGCAGCCCTAGAGTCCCGACTCTAGCTTTCTTT	CASSPRVPTLAFF
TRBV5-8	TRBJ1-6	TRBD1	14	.	TGTGCCAGCTTCCGGGACAGGGTTCGGTCACCCCTCCACTTT	CASFRDRVRSPLHF
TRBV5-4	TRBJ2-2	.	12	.	TGTGCCAGCAGCTTGCCAAACCGGGAGCTGTTTTTT	CASSLPNRELFF
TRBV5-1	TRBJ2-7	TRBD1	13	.	TGCGCCAGCCGCAAGACAGGGTCCCACGAGCAGTACTTC	CASRKTGSHEQYF
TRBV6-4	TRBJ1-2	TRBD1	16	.	TGTGCCAGCAGTGTCACCCGAGGGGGCGAGGGCTATGGCTACACCTTC	CASSVTRGGEGYGYTF
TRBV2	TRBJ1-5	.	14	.	TGTGCCAGCAGTGACAGGGGCGGCAATCAGCCCCAGCATTTT	CASSDRGGNQPQHF
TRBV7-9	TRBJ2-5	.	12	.	TGTGCCAGCAGCTTAGGTCAGGGAACCCAGTACTTC	CASSLGQGTQYF
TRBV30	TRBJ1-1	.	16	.	TGTGCCTGGAGTACCCAGGGAGGGAGGATGAACACTGAAGCTTTCTTT	CAWSTQGGRMNTEAFF
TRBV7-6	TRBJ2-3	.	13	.	TGTGCCAGCAGCTTATTAAGCACAGATACGCAGTATTTT	CASSLLSTDTQYF
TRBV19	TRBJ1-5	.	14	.	TGTGCCAGTAGTGGGGGATCTAGCAATCAGCCCCAGCATTTT	CASSGGSSNQPQHF
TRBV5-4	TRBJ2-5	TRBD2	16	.	TGTGCCAGCAGCTTGGAGGTTTCGGGGGGATTAGAGACCCAGTACTTC	CASSLEVSGGLETQYF
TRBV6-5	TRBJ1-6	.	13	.	TGTGCCAGCACCGGGACGGCAAATTCACCCCTCCACTTT	CASTGTANSPLHF